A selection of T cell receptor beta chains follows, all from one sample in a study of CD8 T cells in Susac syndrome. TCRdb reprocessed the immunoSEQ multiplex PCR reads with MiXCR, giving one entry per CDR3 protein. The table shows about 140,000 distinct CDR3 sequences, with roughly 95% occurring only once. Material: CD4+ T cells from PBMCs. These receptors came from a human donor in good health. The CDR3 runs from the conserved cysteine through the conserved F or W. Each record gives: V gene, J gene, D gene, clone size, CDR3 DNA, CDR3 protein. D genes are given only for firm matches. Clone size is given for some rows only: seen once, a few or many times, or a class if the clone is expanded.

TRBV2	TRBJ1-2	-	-	TGTGCCAGCACCCAGGGCTATGGCTACACCTTC	CASTQGYGYTF
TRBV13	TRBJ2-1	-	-	TGTGCCAGCAGCTTAGGGAGGGCGGACGAGTTCTTC	CASSLGRADEFF
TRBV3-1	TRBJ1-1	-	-	TGTGCCAGCAGCCAAGAGAGGGTGGGCAGGATGAACACTGAAGCTTTCTTT	CASSQERVGRMNTEAFF
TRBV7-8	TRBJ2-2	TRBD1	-	TGTGCCAGCAGCTCCGACAGGGGGTGGACCGGGGAGCTGTTTTTT	CASSSDRGWTGELFF
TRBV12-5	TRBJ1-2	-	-	TGTGCTAGTGGTTTGGCAATCGGGGGCTACACCTTC	CASGLAIGGYTF
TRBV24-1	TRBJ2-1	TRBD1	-	TGTGCCACCAGTGGGGGACAGGGGGGTTTCTACAATGAGCAGTTCTTC	CATSGGQGGFYNEQFF
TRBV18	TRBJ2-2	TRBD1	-	TGTGCCAGCTCACCACGGACAGGGATGATCACCGGGGAGCTGTTTTTT	CASSPRTGMITGELFF
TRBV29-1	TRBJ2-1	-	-	TGCAGCGTAGCTGGTCGAGTTTACTACAATGAGCAGTTCTTC	CSVAGRVYYNEQFF
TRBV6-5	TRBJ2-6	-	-	TGTGCCAGCAGTTACCTCCGGGGGGCGGTCAACTCTGGGGCCAACGTCCTGACTTTC	CASSYLRGAVNSGANVLTF
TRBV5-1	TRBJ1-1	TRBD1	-	TGCGCCAGCAGCCTCAGACAGGGAGGTCAGGCTGAAGCTTTCTTT	CASSLRQGGQAEAFF
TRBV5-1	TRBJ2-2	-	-	TGCGCCAGCAGCTTGGCCGCCAGCAACACCGGGGAGCTGTTTTTT	CASSLAASNTGELFF
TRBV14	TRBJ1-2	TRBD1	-	TGTGCCAGCAGCCAAGATCAGGACAGGAAGGTCTTC	CASSQDQDRKVF
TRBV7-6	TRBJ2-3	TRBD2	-	TGTGCCAGCAGCTCGGCGGGAGTCAGGGATACGCAGTATTTT	CASSSAGVRDTQYF
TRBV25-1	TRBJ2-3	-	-	TGTGCCAGCAGTACACTCGGATATACGCAGTATTTT	CASSTLGYTQYF
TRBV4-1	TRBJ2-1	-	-	TGCGCCAGCAGCCTTGGCGACAGGACTTACAATGAGCAGTTCTTC	CASSLGDRTYNEQFF
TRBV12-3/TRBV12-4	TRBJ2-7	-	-	TGTGCCAGCAGCCCGACATTCTACGAGCAGTACTTC	CASSPTFYEQYF
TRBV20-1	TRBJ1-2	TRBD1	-	TGCAGTGCTGGGGACAGCTCTAACTATGGCTACACCTTC	CSAGDSSNYGYTF
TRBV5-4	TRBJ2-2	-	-	TGTGCCAGCAGACTCAGGGCTAACACCGGGGAGCTGTTTTTT	CASRLRANTGELFF
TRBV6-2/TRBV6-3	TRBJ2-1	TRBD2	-	TGTGCCAGCAGTTACTCGCAGTGGGGAGGCGGGAGAGTGGATGAGCAGTTCTTC	CASSYSQWGGGRVDEQFF
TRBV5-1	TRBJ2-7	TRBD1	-	TGCGCCAGCAGCTTGGCCTGGACAGGTTCCTACGAGCAGTACTTC	CASSLAWTGSYEQYF
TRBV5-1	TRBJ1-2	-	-	TGCGCCAGCAGCTTGGCCCCGCCGGATGGCTACACCTTC	CASSLAPPDGYTF
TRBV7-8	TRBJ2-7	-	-	TGTGCCAGCAGCCCCCTGCGCGGACTGACCTACGAGCAGTACTTC	CASSPLRGLTYEQYF
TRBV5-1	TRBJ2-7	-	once	TGCGCCAGCAGCTTGGCAGTAACCTACGAGCAGTACTTC	CASSLAVTYEQYF
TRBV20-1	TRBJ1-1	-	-	TGCAGTGCTAGAGAGATATCTCTGAACACTGAAGCTTTCTTT	CSAREISLNTEAFF
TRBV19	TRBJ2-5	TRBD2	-	TGTGCCAGTCGACGGACTAGCGGGAGGGAGACCCAGTACTTC	CASRRTSGRETQYF
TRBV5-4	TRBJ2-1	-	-	TGTGCCAGCAGCTTGGAACAGTTGGAGCAGTTCTTC	CASSLEQLEQFF
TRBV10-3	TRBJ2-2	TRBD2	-	TGTGCCATCAGGGCAGGACTAGCGGGAGGCACCGGGGAGCTGTTTTTT	CAIRAGLAGGTGELFF
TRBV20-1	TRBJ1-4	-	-	TGCAGTGCTAGAGATCCCGGGAATGAAAAACTGTTTTTT	CSARDPGNEKLFF
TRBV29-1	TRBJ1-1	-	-	TGCAGCTCCATAAAGGGAGAGGTGAACACTGAAGCTTTCTTT	CSSIKGEVNTEAFF
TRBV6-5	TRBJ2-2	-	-	TGTGCCAGCACCAGACCCGGTCTTAACACCGGGGAGCTGTTTTTT	CASTRPGLNTGELFF
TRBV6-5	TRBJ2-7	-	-	TGTGCCAGCAGGGACGGCTACGAGCAGTACTTC	CASRDGYEQYF
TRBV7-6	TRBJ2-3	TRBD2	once	TGTGCCAGCAGCCCGCGACTAGCGGAGTCCACAGATACGCAGTATTTT	CASSPRLAESTDTQYF
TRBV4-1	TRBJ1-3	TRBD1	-	TGCGCCAGCAGCCAAGTATTGTTCCCGGGACAGACAAGAAACACCATATATTTT	CASSQVLFPGQTRNTIYF
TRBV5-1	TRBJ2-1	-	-	TGCGCCAGCAGCTTGGACGGGCTGAGCTCCTACAATGAGCAGTTCTTC	CASSLDGLSSYNEQFF
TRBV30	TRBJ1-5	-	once	TGTGCCTGGACCCAGGGGACCCATAATCAAATCAATCAGCCCCAGCATTTT	CAWTQGTHNQINQPQHF
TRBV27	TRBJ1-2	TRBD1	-	TGTGCCACCCGACAGGGGCCCTATGGCTACACCTTC	CATRQGPYGYTF
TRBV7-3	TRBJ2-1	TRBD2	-	TGTGCCAGCAGTTTGGGACTAGTCAATGAGCAGTTCTTC	CASSLGLVNEQFF
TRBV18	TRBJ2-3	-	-	TGTGCCAGCTCACCTCTAGCCCAGGACACAGATACGCAGTATTTT	CASSPLAQDTDTQYF
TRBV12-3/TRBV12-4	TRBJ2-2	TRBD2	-	TGTGCCAGCAGTTTATTGACTAGCGGGAGAGAGACCGGGGAGCTGTTTTTT	CASSLLTSGRETGELFF
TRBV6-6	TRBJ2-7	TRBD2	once	TGTGCCAGCAGTGGGGATAGCGGGAGAGGGAACGAGCAGTACTTC	CASSGDSGRGNEQYF
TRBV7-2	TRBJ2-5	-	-	TGTGCCAGCAGCTTAGGAGAGGTGACGGAGACCCAGTACTTC	CASSLGEVTETQYF
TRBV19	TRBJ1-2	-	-	TGTGCCAGTAGACCCGCGGGGGGGCTGATGAGTGGCTACACCTTC	CASRPAGGLMSGYTF
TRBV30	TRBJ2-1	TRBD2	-	TGTGCCTGGACCAAATTTAGCGGGAGGGCCCTTGGGACCTACAATGAGCAGTTCTTC	CAWTKFSGRALGTYNEQFF
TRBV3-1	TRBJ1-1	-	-	TGTGCCAGCAGACCAGGGTGGAACACTGAAGCTTTCTTT	CASRPGWNTEAFF
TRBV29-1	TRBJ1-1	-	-	TGCAGCGTTGAAAGGGGTCTGAGCACTGAAGCTTTCTTT	CSVERGLSTEAFF
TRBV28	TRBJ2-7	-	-	TGTGCCAGCAGTACCCAGGGTACGAGCTCCTACGAGCAGTACTTC	CASSTQGTSSYEQYF
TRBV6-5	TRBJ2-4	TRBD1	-	TGTGCCAGCAGTCTCGACAGGGGTGACATTCAGTACTTC	CASSLDRGDIQYF
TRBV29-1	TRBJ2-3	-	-	TGCAGCGTTGGACGGGACAACCTTGGGCGTACGCAGTATTTT	CSVGRDNLGRTQYF
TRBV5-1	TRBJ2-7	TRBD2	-	TGCGCCAGCAGCTTCGTTGGCGGGAGCCTCTCCTACGAGCAGTACTTC	CASSFVGGSLSYEQYF
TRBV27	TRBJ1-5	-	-	TGTGCCAGCAGTTTTGGGTCCAAGGCAGGGCCAAATCAGCCCCAGCATTTT	CASSFGSKAGPNQPQHF
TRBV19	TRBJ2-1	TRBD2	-	TGTGCCAGTAGTCGACCCGCCGGGGGGTTGGTCAATGAGCAGTTCTTC	CASSRPAGGLVNEQFF
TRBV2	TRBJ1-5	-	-	TGTGCCAGCAGTTTCGGACGGGACCAGCCCCAGCATTTT	CASSFGRDQPQHF
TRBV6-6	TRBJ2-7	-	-	TGTGCCAGCAGTTACCCCACTGACAGTTCCGAGCAGTACTTC	CASSYPTDSSEQYF
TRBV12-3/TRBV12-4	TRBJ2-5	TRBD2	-	TGTGCCAGCATGTCCCTGGCGGGGGAAGAGACCCAGTACTTC	CASMSLAGEETQYF
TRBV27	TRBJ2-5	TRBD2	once	TGTGCCAGCAGCCAGCGGGAGACGGAGACCCAGTACTTC	CASSQRETETQYF
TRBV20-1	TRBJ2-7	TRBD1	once	TGCAGTGCTATCCCAGGGGGCCTATCCTACGAGCAGTACTTC	CSAIPGGLSYEQYF
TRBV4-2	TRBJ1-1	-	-	TGTGCCAGCAGCCAACCGCTTACCGTCCAGGGAAGGACATTCAATGAAGCTTTCTTT	CASSQPLTVQGRTFNEAFF
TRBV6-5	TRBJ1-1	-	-	TGTGCCAGCAGTGCCCGGACAGTAAGGAACACTGAAGCTTTCTTT	CASSARTVRNTEAFF
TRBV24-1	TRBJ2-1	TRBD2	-	TGTGCCACCAGTGATTCGGGGGGGAGTTCCTACAATGAGCAGTTCTTC	CATSDSGGSSYNEQFF
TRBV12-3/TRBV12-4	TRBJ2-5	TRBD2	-	TGTGCCAGCAGTGGGCAGCGGGAGGGCATTATGGAGACCCAGTACTTC	CASSGQREGIMETQYF